The 23 T cell receptor beta chains below all came from one sample that was sequenced in a study of regulatory T cells in long-lasting Graves disease. The TCR beta library used iRepertoire HTBI primers with Arm-PCR amplification of CDR3. TCRdb re-called the multiplex PCR reads with MiXCR, one entry per CDR3 protein. The repertoire includes about 320,000 distinct CDR3 sequences, under 20% of them detected once, and roughly 40% sits in the top ten. Time point reported: newly diagnosed GD, antithyroid drugs for less than 3 months. PBMC RNA served as the TCR library source. Sequenced material: peripheral blood mononuclear cells (PBMCs), taken at new diagnosis, from a patient treated with antithyroid drugs. The receptors were gathered from a female donor with Graves disease.

This clonotype was seen once. V and J are TRBV28 and TRBJ2-7, with TRBD1 matching over 8 bases. Germline-derived CDR1 and CDR2 are MDHEN and SYDVKM. Trimming took 8 bases from V and 6 from J; bases not matched to a gene: 15. The CDR3 extends over 15 amino acids. The CDR3 DNA is TGTGCCAGCTCAGACCAGGGGGCGATTTTTGGCGAGCAGTACTTC. This translates into CASSDQGAIFGEQYF.

Worth noting for this clonotype: This sequence may be a read error, since a much larger clone differs from it by one base. The chain uses TRBV19 and TRBJ1-5; D uncertain. The germline V gene encodes CDR1 LNHDA and CDR2 SQIVND (reference sequence). This CDR3 comprises 15 residues. V was clipped by 6 bases and J by 4 bases, with 16 bases between them. DNA of the CDR3: TGTGCCAGTAGAAGAACCGAGACTCCTAATCAGCCCCAGCATTTT. Amino acids: CASRRTETPNQPQHF.

This clonotype was counted a few times. The chain is built from TRBV20-1 and TRBJ2-7, with 10 bases fitting TRBD1. This CDR3 contains 18 residues. Germline V gene lookup returns CDR1 DFQATT and CDR2 SNEGSKA (reference sequence). V trimming: 3 bases; J trimming: 0 bases; junction bases outside the gene matches: 14. This CDR3 reads CSARRDRGEGITSYEQYF. The CDR3 bases are TGCAGTGCTAGGCGGGACAGGGGAGAGGGAATTACCTCCTACGAGCAGTACTTC.

This clonotype appeared many times. The V gene is TRBV6-1, the J gene TRBJ1-2; weak D call: TRBD1 (6 bases). Germline V gene data show CDR1 as MNHNS and CDR2 as SASEGT. The V and J ends lost 6 bases and 4 bases respectively, with 12 bases between them. This CDR3 contains 13 residues. CDR3 region: CASSHDRLYGYTF. The CDR3, as DNA: TGTGCCAGCAGCCACGACAGGCTCTATGGCTACACCTTC.

This clonotype was seen at least ten times. V usage is TRBV20-1 and J usage is TRBJ2-5; 7 bases match TRBD2. The length of the CDR3 is 13 residues. Losses at the gene ends were 6 bases for V and 2 bases for J; bases not matched to a gene: 6. CDR1 is DFQATT, CDR2 SNEGSKA, per germline (reference sequence). The CDR3 coding sequence is TGCAGTGCGCGCGGGGGAGATCAAGAGACCCAGTACTTC. It encodes CSARGGDQETQYF.

CDR3 in DNA: TGTGCCAGCAGCTCGGGGCGGAGCGGCACAGATACGCAGTATTTT. It yields the protein CASSSGRSGTDTQYF. The chain links TRBV11-2 to TRBJ2-3; either TRBD1 or TRBD2 may fit D (5 bases each). CDR1 SGHAT and CDR2 FQNNGV come from the germline V gene. This CDR3 comprises 15 residues. Trimming pared 4 bases from V and 1 base from J, leaving 12 bases between. Filled out from reference TRBV11-2 and TRBJ2-3, the complete variable domain reads EAGVAQSPRYKIIEKRQSVAFWCNPISGHATLYWYQQILGQGPKLLIQFQNNGVVDDSQLPKDRFSAERLKGVDSTLKIQPAKLEDSAVYLCASSSGRSGTDTQYFGPGTRLTVL.

This clonotype was recorded a few times. J is TRBJ2-1 and V is TRBV5-1; D gene unclear. CDR1 SGHRS and CDR2 YFSETQ come from the germline V gene. The CDR3 loop spans 13 amino acids. V lost 0 bases and J 6 bases, leaving 7 bases between the germline ends. As DNA, the CDR3 is TGCGCCAGCAGCTTGGATGTCGCCAATGAGCAGTTCTTC. Amino acid sequence: CASSLDVANEQFF.

This chain links TRBV28 with TRBJ2-7, with 8 positions matching TRBD2. V lost 1 base and J lost 3; bases outside the gene matches: 11. Germline-derived CDR1 and CDR2 are MDHEN and SYDVKM. The CDR3 covers 17 residues. The CDR3 DNA sequence: TGTGCCAGCAGTTTATATTCCGGACTAGCTGTGGGCTACGAGCAGTACTTC. Its translation is CASSLYSGLAVGYEQYF.

This clonotype was recorded many times. The chain couples TRBV30 to TRBJ1-6; D ambiguous. The V end lost 2 bases, the J end lost 14 bases, and 13 bases lay between the germline ends. From germline, CDR1 is GTSNPN and CDR2 SVGIG (reference sequence). The CDR3 is 12 residues long. The CDR3 here is CAWSLDHLTLHF. In DNA, the CDR3 is TGTGCCTGGAGTCTCGACCATCTCACCCTCCACTTT.

This clonotype was seen more than once but under ten times. The chain recombines TRBV7-2 with TRBJ2-1; TRBD1 aligns across 10 bases. This CDR3 contains 15 residues. The germline gives CDR1 SGHTA, CDR2 FQGNSA. Germline trimming cut 5 bases from V and 7 bases from J; bases unmatched to any gene: 8. CDR3 sequence (DNA): TGTGCCAGCAGCACTAGACAGGGGGCGGGGAATGAGCAGTTCTTC. Its translation: CASSTRQGAGNEQFF.

This clonotype was seen repeatedly, ten times or more. This chain uses TRBV19 with TRBJ1-5; D might be TRBD1 (5 bases). The germline gives CDR1 LNHDA, CDR2 SQIVND (reference sequence). The CDR3 has 13 residues. The V gene lost 0 bases and the J gene lost 6 bases, with 6 bases spanning the gap. CDR3 protein: CASSIDRVQPQHF. Written as DNA, the CDR3 is TGTGCCAGTAGTATAGACAGGGTTCAGCCCCAGCATTTT.

At least ten counts were recorded for this clonotype. The chain recombines TRBV19 with TRBJ2-1; D gene unclear. The CDR3 has 14 amino acids. The germline CDR1 and CDR2 sequences are LNHDA and SQIVND (reference sequence). Trimming took off 1 base at V and 5 bases at J, with 9 bases between the two ends. The CDR3 DNA is TGTGCCAGTAGTATAGTTAGGCCGAACAATGAGCAGTTCTTC. Its protein is CASSIVRPNNEQFF.

This clonotype showed up many times. This sequence joins TRBV27 and TRBJ1-1; D remains ambiguous. The V gene's germline CDR1 is MNHEY and CDR2 SMNVEV (reference sequence). The V gene lost 6 bases and the J gene lost 1 base, with 9 bases spanning the gap. This CDR3 contains 13 residues. The CDR3 region has the DNA TGTGCCAGCAGAGACGCGGAGAACACTGAAGCTTTCTTT. Protein product: CASRDAENTEAFF.

The table lists this clonotype with a few counts. The CDR3 DNA sequence: TGTGCCAGCTCACCGGGAGGAAACGTCTACGAGCAGTACTTC. Its protein is CASSPGGNVYEQYF. The rearrangement uses TRBV18 and TRBJ2-7; the D gene is possibly TRBD2 (6 bases). V was trimmed by 3 bases and J by 3 bases, leaving 12 bases between them. The CDR3 is 14 amino acids. Germline V lookup: CDR1 KGHSH, CDR2 LQKENI.

The V and J genes are TRBV18 and TRBJ2-5; D not resolved. The V end lost 3 bases, the J end lost 3 bases, and 5 bases lay between the germline ends. Germline V gene lookup returns CDR1 KGHSH and CDR2 LQKENI. This CDR3 region has 12 residues. The CDR3 loop is CASSPEKETQYF. The CDR3 DNA is TGTGCCAGCTCACCCGAAAAAGAGACCCAGTACTTC.

This clonotype was seen at least ten times. The J gene is TRBJ2-3, the V gene TRBV9; tentative D call: TRBD1 (7 bases). The CDR3 extends over 13 amino acids. With 1 base removed from V and 5 bases from J, the gap between germline ends came to 8 bases. CDR1 SGDLS and CDR2 YYNGEE come from the germline V gene. The CDR3 is CASSVQGGDTQYF. The CDR3 bases are TGTGCCAGCAGCGTACAGGGGGGAGATACGCAGTATTTT. Together with reference TRBV9 and TRBJ2-3, the CDR3 gives the full variable domain: DSGVTQTPKHLITATGQRVTLRCSPRSGDLSVYWYQQSLDQGLQFLIQYYNGEERAKGNILERFSAQQFPDLHSELNLSSLELGDSALYFCASSVQGGDTQYFGPGTRLTVL.

This clonotype was seen more than once but under ten times. The genes are TRBV19 and TRBJ2-5; D gene unclear. The CDR3 is 13 amino acids. In germline, CDR1 is LNHDA, CDR2 SQIVND (reference sequence). The V gene lost 4 bases and the J gene lost 5 bases, with 11 bases spanning the gap. Written as DNA, the CDR3 is TGTGCCAGTAGTAGAGCTGCAGCCGAGACCCAGTACTTC. Translation gives CASSRAAAETQYF.

This clonotype was seen a few times. The chain couples TRBV18 to TRBJ2-5; D uncertain. The CDR3 is 12 amino acids. Trimming removed 2 bases from V and 3 bases from J, with 4 bases in between. Germline V gene lookup returns CDR1 KGHSH and CDR2 LQKENI. CDR3 DNA sequence: TGTGCCAGCTCACCAGTGAAAGAGACCCAGTACTTC. This codes for CASSPVKETQYF.

The sample holds many counts of this clonotype. This chain connects TRBV7-9 to TRBJ1-1, with D unclear. Deletions cut 5 bases from V and 4 bases from J, with 17 bases between. Germline V lookup: CDR1 SEHNR, CDR2 FQNEAQ (reference sequence). This CDR3 has 15 residues. CDR3 DNA: TGTGCCAGCAGCGGAGAGTGGGGTTGGTCCACTGAAGCTTTCTTT. The encoded protein is CASSGEWGWSTEAFF.

In its sample, this clonotype was seen a few times. A much larger clone is a single base away; this may be a read error. This chain joins TRBV28 and TRBJ2-1, with 8 bases lining up with TRBD2. The CDR3 sequence is 14 residues long. The J segment lost 5 bases and the V segment lost 8 bases, leaving 8 bases of the junction unmatched. The germline gives CDR1 MDHEN, CDR2 SYDVKM. CDR3 in DNA: TGTGCCAGCCACCCGGGGGGGCGTGACAATGAGCAGTTCTTC. Translation: CASHPGGRDNEQFF.

This clonotype appeared many times. The chain is built from TRBV5-1 and TRBJ2-2; 10 bases are shared with TRBD1. Trimming cost V 4 bases and J 4 bases; bases outside gene matches: 7. This CDR3 is built from 16 residues. CDR1 is SGHRS, CDR2 YFSETQ, per germline. Here the CDR3 DNA reads TGCGCCAGCAGCCCGAGACAGGGGGCGGGCACCGGGGAGCTGTTTTTT. It codes for CASSPRQGAGTGELFF.

This clonotype was counted a few times. This sequence joins TRBV30 and TRBJ2-2; 8 bases agree with TRBD2. Germline loops: CDR1 GTSNPN, CDR2 SVGIG (reference sequence). V shed 1 base, J shed 5 bases, and the junction held 12 bases outside the gene matches. The CDR3 runs 17 residues. The CDR3 DNA is TGTGCCTGGAGTGCGCCGGAAGCGGGAGTTCGGACCGGGGAGCTGTTTTTT. It yields the protein CAWSAPEAGVRTGELFF.

This clonotype came up many times. This chain connects TRBV7-2 to TRBJ2-7; tentatively, D is TRBD2 (6 bases). The length of the CDR3 is 16 residues. Trimming took 5 bases from V and 4 from J, leaving 21 bases between them. Germline V gives CDR1 SGHTA, CDR2 FQGNSA. CDR3 residues: CASSLRGGFGGYEQYF. In DNA, the CDR3 is TGTGCCAGCAGCCTAAGAGGTGGCTTCGGAGGGTACGAGCAGTACTTC.